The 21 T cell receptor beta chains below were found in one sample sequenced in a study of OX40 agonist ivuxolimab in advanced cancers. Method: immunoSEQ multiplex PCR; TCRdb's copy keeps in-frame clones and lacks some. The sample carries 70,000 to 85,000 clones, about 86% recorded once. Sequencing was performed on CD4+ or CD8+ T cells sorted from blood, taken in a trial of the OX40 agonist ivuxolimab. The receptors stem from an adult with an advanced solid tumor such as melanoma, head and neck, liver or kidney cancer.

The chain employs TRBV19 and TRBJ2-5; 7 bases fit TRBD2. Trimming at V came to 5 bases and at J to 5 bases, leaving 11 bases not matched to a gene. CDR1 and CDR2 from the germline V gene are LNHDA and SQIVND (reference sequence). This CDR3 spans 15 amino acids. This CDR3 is CASSPREGNLETQYF. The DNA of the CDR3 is TGTGCCAGTAGTCCCAGGGAGGGGAATCTTGAGACCCAGTACTTC.

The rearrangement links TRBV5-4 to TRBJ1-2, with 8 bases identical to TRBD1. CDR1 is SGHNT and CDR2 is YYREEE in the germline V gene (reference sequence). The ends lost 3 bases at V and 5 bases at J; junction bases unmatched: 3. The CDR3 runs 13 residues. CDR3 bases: TGTGCCAGCAGCTCACAGGGGGGGTATGGCTACACCTTC. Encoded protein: CASSSQGGYGYTF. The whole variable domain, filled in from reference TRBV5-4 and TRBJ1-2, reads ETGVTQSPTHLIKTRGQQVTLRCSSQSGHNTVSWYQQALGQGPQFIFQYYREEENGRGNFPPRFSGLQFPNYSSELNVNALELDDSALYLCASSSQGGYGYTFGSGTRLTVV.

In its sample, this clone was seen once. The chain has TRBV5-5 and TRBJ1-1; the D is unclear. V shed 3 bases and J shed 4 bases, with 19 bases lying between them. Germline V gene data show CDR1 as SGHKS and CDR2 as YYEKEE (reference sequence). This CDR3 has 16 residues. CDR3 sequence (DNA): TGTGCCAGCAGCTACTCAATATCGGACGGACGCACTGAAGCTTTCTTT. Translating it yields CASSYSISDGRTEAFF.

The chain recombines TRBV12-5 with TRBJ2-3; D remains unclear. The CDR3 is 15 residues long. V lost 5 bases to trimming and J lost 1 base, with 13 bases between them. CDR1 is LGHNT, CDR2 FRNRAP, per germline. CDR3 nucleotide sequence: TGTGCTAGTGGTCGGTGGACGGCTCGCACAGATACGCAGTATTTT. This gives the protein CASGRWTARTDTQYF.

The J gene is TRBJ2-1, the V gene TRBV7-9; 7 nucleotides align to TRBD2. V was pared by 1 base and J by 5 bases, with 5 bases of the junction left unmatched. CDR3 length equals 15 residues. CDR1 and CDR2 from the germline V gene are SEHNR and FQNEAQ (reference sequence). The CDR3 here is CASSLGSSGNNEQFF. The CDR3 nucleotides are TGTGCCAGCAGCTTAGGTTCCAGCGGGAACAATGAGCAGTTCTTC.

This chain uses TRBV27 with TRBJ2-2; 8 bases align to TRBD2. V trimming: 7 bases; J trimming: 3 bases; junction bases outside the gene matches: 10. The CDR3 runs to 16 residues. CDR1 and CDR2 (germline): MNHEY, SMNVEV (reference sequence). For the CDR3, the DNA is TGTGCCAGCACACTGCTCACTAGCGGATACACCGGGGAGCTGTTTTTT. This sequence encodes CASTLLTSGYTGELFF.

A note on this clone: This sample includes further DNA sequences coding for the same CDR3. This chain's CDR3 is CASSLQGSYEQYF. CDR3 coding DNA: TGTGCCAGCAGCTTACAGGGCTCCTACGAGCAGTACTTC. The V gene is TRBV5-4, the J gene TRBJ2-7, with a possible D match to TRBD1 (6 bases). V shed 2 bases and J shed 0 bases, with 6 bases lying between them. The length of the CDR3 is 13 residues. Per the germline V gene, CDR1 is SGHNT and CDR2 is YYREEE (reference sequence). Full variable domain (rest looked up from reference TRBV5-4 and TRBJ2-7): ETGVTQSPTHLIKTRGQQVTLRCSSQSGHNTVSWYQQALGQGPQFIFQYYREEENGRGNFPPRFSGLQFPNYSSELNVNALELDDSALYLCASSLQGSYEQYFGPGTRLTVT.

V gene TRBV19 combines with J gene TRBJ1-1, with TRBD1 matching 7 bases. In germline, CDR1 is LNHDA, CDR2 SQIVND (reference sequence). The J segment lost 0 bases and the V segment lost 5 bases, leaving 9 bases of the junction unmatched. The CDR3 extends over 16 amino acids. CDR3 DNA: TGTGCCAGTAGTTCCTGGACAGGCCTCATGAACACTGAAGCTTTCTTT. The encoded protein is CASSSWTGLMNTEAFF. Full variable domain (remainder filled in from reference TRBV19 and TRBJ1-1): DGGITQSPKYLFRKEGQNVTLSCEQNLNHDAMYWYRQDPGQGLRLIYYSQIVNDFQKGDIAEGYSVSREKKESFPLTVTSAQKNPTAFYLCASSSWTGLMNTEAFFGQGTRLTVV.

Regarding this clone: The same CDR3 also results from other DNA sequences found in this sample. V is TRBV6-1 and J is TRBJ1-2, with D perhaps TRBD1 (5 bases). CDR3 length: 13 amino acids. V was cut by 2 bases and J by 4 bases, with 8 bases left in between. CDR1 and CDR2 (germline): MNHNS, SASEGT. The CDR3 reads CASSERGGYGYTF. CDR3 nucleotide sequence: TGTGCCAGCAGTGAACGGGGGGGCTATGGCTACACCTTC.

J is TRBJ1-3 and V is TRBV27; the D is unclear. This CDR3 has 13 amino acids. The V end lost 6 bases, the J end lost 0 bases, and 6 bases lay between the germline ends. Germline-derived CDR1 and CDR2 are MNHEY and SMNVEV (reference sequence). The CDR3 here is CASSLHSGNTIYF. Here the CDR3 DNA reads TGTGCCAGCAGCTTACACTCTGGAAACACCATATATTTT.

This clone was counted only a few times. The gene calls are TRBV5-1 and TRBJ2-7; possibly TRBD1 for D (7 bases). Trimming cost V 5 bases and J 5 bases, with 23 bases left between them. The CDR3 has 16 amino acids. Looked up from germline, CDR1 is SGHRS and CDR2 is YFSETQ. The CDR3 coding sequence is TGCGCCAGCAGTCCCCTAGGGGGGACAGAGTATCACGAGCAGTACTTC. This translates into CASSPLGGTEYHEQYF.

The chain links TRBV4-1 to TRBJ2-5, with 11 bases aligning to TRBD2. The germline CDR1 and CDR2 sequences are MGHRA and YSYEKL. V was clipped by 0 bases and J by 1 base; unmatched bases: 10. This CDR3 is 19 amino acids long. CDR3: CASSQDSTSGAPLQETQYF. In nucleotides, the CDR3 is TGCGCCAGCAGCCAAGATTCGACTAGCGGGGCTCCCCTCCAAGAGACCCAGTACTTC.

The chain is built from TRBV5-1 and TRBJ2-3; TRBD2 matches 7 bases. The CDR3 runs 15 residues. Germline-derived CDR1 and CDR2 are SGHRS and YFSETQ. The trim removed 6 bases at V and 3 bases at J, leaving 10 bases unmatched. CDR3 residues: CASTGGAGVTDTQYF. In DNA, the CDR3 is TGCGCCAGCACCGGAGGGGCGGGGGTTACAGATACGCAGTATTTT.

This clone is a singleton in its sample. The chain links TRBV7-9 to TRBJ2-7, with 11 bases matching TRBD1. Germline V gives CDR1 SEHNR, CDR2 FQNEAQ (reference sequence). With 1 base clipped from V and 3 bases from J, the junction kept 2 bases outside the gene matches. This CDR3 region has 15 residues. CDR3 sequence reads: CASSLVGTGGYEQYF. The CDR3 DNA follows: TGTGCCAGCAGCTTAGTGGGGACAGGGGGCTACGAGCAGTACTTC.

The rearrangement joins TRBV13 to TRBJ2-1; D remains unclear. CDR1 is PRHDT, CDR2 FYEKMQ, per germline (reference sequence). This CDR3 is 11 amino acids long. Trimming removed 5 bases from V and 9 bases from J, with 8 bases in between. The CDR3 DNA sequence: TGTGCCAGCAGCACCCTCGGTGAGCAGTTCTTC. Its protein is CASSTLGEQFF. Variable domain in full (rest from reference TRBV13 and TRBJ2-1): AAGVIQSPRHLIKEKRETATLKCYPIPRHDTVYWYQQGPGQDPQFLISFYEKMQSDKGSIPDRFSAQQFSDYHSELNMSSLELGDSALYFCASSTLGEQFFGPGTRLTVL.

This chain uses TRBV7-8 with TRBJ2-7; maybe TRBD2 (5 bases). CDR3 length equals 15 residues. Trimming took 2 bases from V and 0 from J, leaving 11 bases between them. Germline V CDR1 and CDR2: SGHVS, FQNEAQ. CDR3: CASSLRRDFSYEQYF. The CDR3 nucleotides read TGTGCCAGCAGCTTAAGACGGGATTTCTCCTACGAGCAGTACTTC.

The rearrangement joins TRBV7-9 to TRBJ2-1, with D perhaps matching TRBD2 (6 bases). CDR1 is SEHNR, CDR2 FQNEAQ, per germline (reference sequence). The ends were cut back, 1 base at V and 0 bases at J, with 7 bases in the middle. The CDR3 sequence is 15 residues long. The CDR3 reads CASSLDGGSYNEQFF. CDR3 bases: TGTGCCAGCAGCTTAGACGGGGGCTCCTACAATGAGCAGTTCTTC.

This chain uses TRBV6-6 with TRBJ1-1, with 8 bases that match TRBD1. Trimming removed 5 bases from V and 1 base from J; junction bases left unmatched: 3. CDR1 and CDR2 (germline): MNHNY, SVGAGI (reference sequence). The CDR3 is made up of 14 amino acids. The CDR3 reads CASSNGQGNTEAFF. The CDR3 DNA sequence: TGTGCCAGCAGTAATGGACAGGGGAACACTGAAGCTTTCTTT.

The CDR3 region is CASSRQPTGVEQFF. DNA for the CDR3: TGCGCCAGCAGCAGACAGCCGACAGGGGTTGAGCAGTTCTTC. The genes are TRBV5-1 and TRBJ2-1; 8 nucleotides line up with TRBD1. The V segment lost 4 bases and the J segment 9 bases; nucleotides outside the gene matches: 9. The CDR3 covers 14 residues. Germline V gene sequence: CDR1 SGHRS, CDR2 YFSETQ. The entire variable domain, with the rest obtained from reference TRBV5-1 and TRBJ2-1, is as follows: KAGVTQTPRYLIKTRGQQVTLSCSPISGHRSVSWYQQTPGQGLQFLFEYFSETQRNKGNFPGRFSGRQFSNSRSEMNVSTLELGDSALYLCASSRQPTGVEQFFGPGTRLTVL.

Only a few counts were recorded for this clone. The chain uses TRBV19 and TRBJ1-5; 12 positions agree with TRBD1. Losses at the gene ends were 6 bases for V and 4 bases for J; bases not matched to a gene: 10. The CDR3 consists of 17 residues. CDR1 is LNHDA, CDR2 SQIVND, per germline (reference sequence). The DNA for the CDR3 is TGTGCCAGTAGCCCTCCGTGGGACAGGGGGCTTAATCAGCCCCAGCATTTT. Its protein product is CASSPPWDRGLNQPQHF.

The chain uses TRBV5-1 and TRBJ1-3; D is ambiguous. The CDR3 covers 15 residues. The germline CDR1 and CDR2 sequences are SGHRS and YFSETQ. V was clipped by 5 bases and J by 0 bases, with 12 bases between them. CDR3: CASRRWADSGNTIYF. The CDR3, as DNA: TGCGCCAGCAGGCGGTGGGCAGACTCTGGAAACACCATATATTTT.